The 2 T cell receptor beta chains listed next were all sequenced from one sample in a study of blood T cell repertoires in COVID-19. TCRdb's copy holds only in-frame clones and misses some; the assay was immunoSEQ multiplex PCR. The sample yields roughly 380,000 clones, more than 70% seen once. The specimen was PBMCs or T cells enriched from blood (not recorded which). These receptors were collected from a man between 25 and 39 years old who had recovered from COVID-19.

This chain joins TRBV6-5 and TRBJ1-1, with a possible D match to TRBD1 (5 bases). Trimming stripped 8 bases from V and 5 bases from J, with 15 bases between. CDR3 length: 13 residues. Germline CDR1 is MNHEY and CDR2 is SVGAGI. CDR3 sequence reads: CASLFLGGTEAFF. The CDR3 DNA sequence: TGTGCCAGCCTCTTCCTGGGGGGAACTGAAGCTTTCTTT.

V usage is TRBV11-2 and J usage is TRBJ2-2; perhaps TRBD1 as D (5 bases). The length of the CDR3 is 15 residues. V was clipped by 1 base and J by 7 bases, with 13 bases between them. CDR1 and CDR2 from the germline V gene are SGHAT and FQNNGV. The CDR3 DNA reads TGTGCCAGCAGCTTAGTTAAATCCGACAGCGGGGAGCTGTTTTTT. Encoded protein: CASSLVKSDSGELFF.